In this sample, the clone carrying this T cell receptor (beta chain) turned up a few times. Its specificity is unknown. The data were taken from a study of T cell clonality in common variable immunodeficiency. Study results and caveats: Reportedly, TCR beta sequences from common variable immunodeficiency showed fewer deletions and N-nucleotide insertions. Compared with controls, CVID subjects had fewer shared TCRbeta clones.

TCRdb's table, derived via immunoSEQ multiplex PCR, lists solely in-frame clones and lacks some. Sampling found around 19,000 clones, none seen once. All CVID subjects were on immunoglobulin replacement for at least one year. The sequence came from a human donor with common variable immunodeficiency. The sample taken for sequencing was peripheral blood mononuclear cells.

Incomplete CDR3 DNA: TGTGCCAGCACCAGGGGGATCCAAGAGACC. Translation gives CASTRGIQET. Given in full, the CDR3 is CASTRGIQETQYF. V gene TRBV6-2 or TRBV6-3 combines with J gene TRBJ2-5; TRBD1 aligns across 7 bases. The read terminates 3 residues before the CDR3 end, so the remaining end is supplied by the germline J gene. The junction had 3 bases not matched to a gene; V was cut back by 7 bases and J by 1 base. The CDR3 has 13 residues. Germline CDR1 MNHEY, CDR2 SVGEGT.